A single sample gave rise to the 28 T cell receptor beta chains below, sequenced in a study of T cell changes during pregnancy in multiple sclerosis. Method: immunoSEQ multiplex PCR; TCRdb's copy keeps in-frame clones and lacks some. The sample shows 35,000 to 40,000 clones, around 90% of them seen only once. The material was CD8+ T cells from peripheral blood mononuclear cells, obtained in the third trimester of pregnancy. The source is a female donor with multiple sclerosis, enrolled in a pregnancy study.

The gene calls are TRBV7-3 and TRBJ2-7; 9 bases line up with TRBD2. The CDR3 contains 15 residues. Germline CDR1 and CDR2: SGHTA and FQGTGA. V lost 2 bases, J lost 2 bases, and 4 bases stayed unmatched. The CDR3: CASSLYAGGAYEQYF. The CDR3 region has the DNA TGTGCCAGCAGCTTATATGCGGGGGGGGCCTACGAGCAGTACTTC.

This chain uses TRBV4-1 with TRBJ2-7; TRBD2 matches at 7 bases. V lost 1 base, J lost 4 bases, and 1 base stayed unmatched. This CDR3 has 13 amino acids. Per the germline V gene, CDR1 is MGHRA and CDR2 is YSYEKL. CDR3: CASSQVGGYEQYF. The CDR3, as DNA: TGCGCCAGCAGCCAAGTGGGGGGGTACGAGCAGTACTTC.

The V gene is TRBV4-1, the J gene TRBJ1-2, with D perhaps TRBD1 (5 bases). The germline V gene has CDR1 MGHRA and CDR2 YSYEKL. The ends were cut back, 0 bases at V and 10 bases at J, with 18 bases in the middle. The CDR3 has 15 residues. The CDR3 is CASSQDRAGRLVYTF. CDR3 sequence (DNA): TGCGCCAGCAGCCAAGATCGGGCAGGGCGTCTGGTCTACACCTTC.

The rearrangement uses TRBV4-3 and TRBJ2-7, with TRBD1 matching 7 bases. The ends lost 0 bases at V and 1 base at J; junction bases unmatched: 3. This CDR3 spans 15 amino acids. Looked up from germline, CDR1 is LGHNA and CDR2 is YSLEER. In nucleotides, the CDR3 is TGCGCCAGCAGCCAAGACAGGGGGAATTCCTACGAGCAGTACTTC. Translated: CASSQDRGNSYEQYF.

The chain links TRBV5-1 to TRBJ2-2; 7 bases line up with TRBD1. The CDR3 contains 14 residues. Germline V gives CDR1 SGHRS, CDR2 YFSETQ. Trimming took 4 bases from V and 5 from J; bases not matched to a gene: 5. In DNA, the CDR3 is TGCGCCAGCAGCCGGACGACAGGGACCGGGGAGCTGTTTTTT. Its protein is CASSRTTGTGELFF.

V is TRBV7-9 and J is TRBJ2-2; 8 bases are a match to TRBD1. The CDR3 length is 16 residues. Germline CDR1 and CDR2: SEHNR and FQNEAQ (reference sequence). V gave up 4 bases and J gave up 3 bases; unmatched junction bases: 7. In DNA form, the CDR3 reads TGTGCCAGCAGCTACCGGACAGGGCTTTACACCGGGGAGCTGTTTTTT. Its translation: CASSYRTGLYTGELFF.

This clone was seen only once. The chain has TRBV14 and TRBJ2-5; the match to TRBD2 covers 9 bases. J was trimmed by 0 bases and V by 4 bases; bases with no gene match: 9. CDR1 SGHDN and CDR2 FVKESK come from the germline V gene. This CDR3 has 17 residues. In DNA, the CDR3 is TGTGCCAGCAGCCCCCGCGGGCTAGCGGGGTACCAAGAGACCCAGTACTTC. The encoded protein is CASSPRGLAGYQETQYF.

The V call is TRBV6-5, the J call TRBJ2-2; D is possibly TRBD1 (6 bases). V shed 0 bases and J shed 7 bases, with 15 bases lying between them. This CDR3 spans 16 amino acids. Germline assignment: CDR1 MNHEY and CDR2 SVGAGI. This CDR3 reads CASSYSRDNPFGELFF. The CDR3, as DNA: TGTGCCAGCAGTTACTCACGGGACAATCCGTTCGGGGAGCTGTTTTTT.

V gene TRBV6-1 combines with J gene TRBJ2-7, with D perhaps matching TRBD2 (6 bases). This CDR3 is built from 14 residues. Germline loops: CDR1 MNHNS, CDR2 SASEGT. Trimming left V 7 bases short and J 4 bases short, with 17 bases between. CDR3 nucleotide sequence: TGTGCCAGCACCAAACTGACTAGTTCATACGAGCAGTACTTC. It codes for CASTKLTSSYEQYF.

This chain's CDR3 is CASSSRLAGGQETQYF. In DNA, the CDR3 is TGTGCCAGCAGTTCTCGACTAGCGGGGGGGCAAGAGACCCAGTACTTC. The J gene is TRBJ2-5, the V gene TRBV27; TRBD2 matches 14 bases. Germline-derived CDR1 and CDR2 are MNHEY and SMNVEV (reference sequence). V shed 4 bases, J shed 2 bases, and the junction held 3 bases outside the gene matches. The CDR3 is 16 amino acids.

The rearrangement joins TRBV30 to TRBJ1-2; 7 bases fit TRBD1. V dropped 3 bases and J dropped 13; count of bases not matched to a gene: 8. Germline CDR1 GTSNPN, CDR2 SVGIG (reference sequence). This CDR3 comprises 11 residues. This CDR3 is CAWSPGTASTF. CDR3 DNA sequence: TGTGCCTGGAGCCCCGGGACAGCGAGCACCTTC.

This clone was detected once. This chain links TRBV28 with TRBJ2-3; perhaps TRBD2 as D (5 bases). CDR3 length: 14 residues. V was shortened by 6 bases and J by 6 bases, with 16 bases between the two germline ends. Germline V gene data show CDR1 as MDHEN and CDR2 as SYDVKM. The CDR3 nucleotides are TGTGCCAGCAGCTTAGGACTCCCCAGGGATACGCAGTATTTT. It encodes CASSLGLPRDTQYF.

The chain has TRBV6-5 and TRBJ2-5, with 8 nucleotides matching TRBD1. CDR3 length: 15 residues. Germline trimming cut 4 bases from V and 5 bases from J; bases unmatched to any gene: 9. The germline CDR1 and CDR2 sequences are MNHEY and SVGAGI. CDR3 nucleotides: TGTGCCAGCAGTTCGAACAGGGGGACGGGGGAGACCCAGTACTTC. This gives the protein CASSSNRGTGETQYF.

This clone was seen a single time. V gene TRBV5-6 combines with J gene TRBJ2-3; 7 nucleotides align to TRBD2. The CDR3 loop spans 11 amino acids. J lost 9 bases, V lost 5 bases, and 3 bases had no gene match. Looked up from germline, CDR1 is SGHDT and CDR2 is YYEEEE. The CDR3 loop is CASSFGGTQYF. DNA for the CDR3: TGTGCCAGCAGTTTCGGGGGGACGCAGTATTTT.

The chain couples TRBV6-1 to TRBJ1-1, with D unresolved. The length of the CDR3 is 15 residues. V lost 5 bases, J lost 0 bases, and 13 bases lay in between. CDR1 and CDR2 (germline): MNHNS, SASEGT. CDR3 sequence (DNA): TGTGCCAGCAGTTGGGCAGGCCTTATGAACACTGAAGCTTTCTTT. Protein sequence: CASSWAGLMNTEAFF.

This chain uses TRBV28 with TRBJ1-2, with 8 bases fitting TRBD1. The CDR3 spans 17 residues. The germline V gene has CDR1 MDHEN and CDR2 SYDVKM. With 4 bases clipped from V and 0 bases from J, the junction kept 10 bases outside the gene matches. CDR3 region: CASSSIWTGISNYGYTF. DNA of the CDR3: TGTGCCAGCAGTTCAATATGGACAGGGATTTCTAACTATGGCTACACCTTC.

This clone turned up a few times. The chain is built from TRBV6-1 and TRBJ1-1; TRBD1 matches at 9 bases. Germline V gene sequence: CDR1 MNHNS, CDR2 SASEGT. CDR3 size: 14 residues. V was pared by 7 bases and J by 8 bases, with 11 bases of the junction left unmatched. CDR3 DNA: TGTGCCAGCATGATCCCGGACAGGGGAACCGAAGCTTTCTTT. This sequence encodes CASMIPDRGTEAFF.

The chain links TRBV5-4 to TRBJ2-7, with 7 bases matching TRBD2. The germline gives CDR1 SGHNT, CDR2 YYREEE (reference sequence). The CDR3 contains 15 residues. J lost 2 bases, V lost 1 base, and 6 bases had no gene match. The CDR3 coding sequence is TGTGCCAGCAGCTTGTGGGAGGGATTAACCTACGAGCAGTACTTC. Encoded protein: CASSLWEGLTYEQYF.

The CDR3 is CASWDSYNEQFF. CDR3 nucleotides: TGTGCCAGTTGGGACAGTTACAATGAGCAGTTCTTC. The chain links TRBV27 to TRBJ2-1, with 7 nucleotides matching TRBD1. The germline gives CDR1 MNHEY, CDR2 SMNVEV (reference sequence). V was pared by 9 bases and J by 4 bases, with 3 bases of the junction left unmatched. The CDR3 totals 12 residues.

This chain uses TRBV6-4 with TRBJ2-5, with TRBD2 matching over 11 bases. Germline V gives CDR1 MRHNA, CDR2 SNTAGT. CDR3 length: 15 residues. J was trimmed by 3 bases and V by 0 bases; bases with no gene match: 0. The CDR3 loop is CASSDSTSGEETQYF. Here the CDR3 DNA reads TGTGCCAGCAGTGACTCGACTAGCGGGGAAGAGACCCAGTACTTC.

This rearrangement joins TRBV12-5 to TRBJ2-7; 7 bases map to TRBD1. Germline V gene lookup returns CDR1 LGHNT and CDR2 FRNRAP. CDR3 length: 12 amino acids. V was clipped by 4 bases and J by 7 bases; unmatched bases: 4. This CDR3 is CASGSDREEQYF. CDR3 DNA sequence: TGTGCTAGTGGTTCCGACAGGGAGGAGCAGTACTTC.

The V and J genes are TRBV4-3 and TRBJ2-7; 7 bases line up with TRBD1. CDR1 is LGHNA and CDR2 is YSLEER in the germline V gene. With V trimmed by 4 bases and J by 2 bases, 5 bases remained unmatched. The CDR3 sequence is 14 residues long. The CDR3 bases are TGCGCCAGCAGCCCCTACAGGGGCCCCTACGAGCAGTACTTC. Protein: CASSPYRGPYEQYF.

The chain has TRBV15 and TRBJ1-6; 7 bases are shared with TRBD1. V was clipped by 0 bases and J by 9 bases; unmatched bases: 20. Germline lookup yields CDR1 LNHNV and CDR2 YYDKDF (reference sequence). The CDR3 runs 20 residues. The DNA for the CDR3 is TGTGCCACCAGCAGAGATGGGGACGGCCAAGGGGGCTGGTTCCTTTCACCCCTCCACTTT. This gives the protein CATSRDGDGQGGWFLSPLHF.

The chain couples TRBV25-1 to TRBJ1-2, with TRBD1 matching 7 bases. V gave up 4 bases and J gave up 8 bases; unmatched junction bases: 10. Germline loops: CDR1 MGHDK, CDR2 SYGVNS. The CDR3 length is 14 residues. As DNA, the CDR3 is TGTGCCAGCAGTGGCCTTGAGGGGGCGGGAGGCTACACCTTC. As protein: CASSGLEGAGGYTF.

CDR3: CASSATTPSIQYF. DNA for the CDR3: TGTGCCAGCAGTGCGACGACACCCTCCATTCAGTACTTC. The chain employs TRBV25-1 and TRBJ2-4; D not resolved. Trimming cost V 4 bases and J 9 bases, with 13 bases left between them. The CDR3 is made up of 13 amino acids. Germline V gene lookup returns CDR1 MGHDK and CDR2 SYGVNS.

CDR3: CASSDGITDTQYF. The DNA for the CDR3 is TGTGCCAGCAGCGACGGGATCACAGATACGCAGTATTTT. The V gene is TRBV9, the J gene TRBJ2-3; TRBD2 is a possible D gene (5 bases). With 3 bases removed from V and 2 bases from J, the gap between germline ends came to 7 bases. From germline, CDR1 is SGDLS and CDR2 YYNGEE. The CDR3 loop spans 13 amino acids.

The V and J genes are TRBV5-1 and TRBJ1-1, with no clear D. Per germline, CDR1 SGHRS and CDR2 YFSETQ. Trimming cost V 0 bases and J 0 bases, with 15 bases left between them. The CDR3 extends over 17 amino acids. This CDR3 is CASSLGFFGVMNTEAFF. In DNA form, the CDR3 reads TGCGCCAGCAGCTTGGGTTTTTTCGGGGTAATGAACACTGAAGCTTTCTTT.

In this sample, this clone turned up once. This chain links TRBV2 with TRBJ1-5; 9 nucleotides agree with TRBD1. V shed 6 bases and J 7 bases; nucleotides not matched to a gene: 10. This CDR3 spans 15 amino acids. Germline V gene sequence: CDR1 SNHLY, CDR2 FYNNEI. CDR3 sequence: CASRAGTGLEQPQHF. DNA of the CDR3: TGTGCCAGCAGGGCCGGGACAGGGTTGGAGCAGCCCCAGCATTTT.